This TCR beta chain was profiled in a study of cytomegalovirus exposure and HLA in healthy donors. Worth noting for this clone: Its antigen is currently unknown.

General study findings and limits: Most CMV-associated TCR beta chains were later found to appear HLA-restricted.

The CDR3 spans 14 residues. The junction had 5 bases not matched to a gene; V was cut back by 6 bases and J by 1 base. Germline values: CDR1 SGHVS, CDR2 FQNEAQ. Researchers ran the PCR with 60 Vbeta and 13 Jbeta primers. This table comes from immunoSEQ multiplex PCR, and its TCRdb copy is limited to in-frame clones, with some not included. The table records fewer than 150,000 clones, around 86% of them present only once. The sequenced material came from PBMCs. The rearrangement links TRBV7-8 to TRBJ1-1; 7 bases are shared with TRBD1. This sequence originates from a female donor in good health and CMV-seronegative. As DNA, the CDR3 is TGTGCCAGCAGACTAGACAGGGAGAACACTGAAGCTTTCTTT. This translates into CASRLDRENTEAFF.